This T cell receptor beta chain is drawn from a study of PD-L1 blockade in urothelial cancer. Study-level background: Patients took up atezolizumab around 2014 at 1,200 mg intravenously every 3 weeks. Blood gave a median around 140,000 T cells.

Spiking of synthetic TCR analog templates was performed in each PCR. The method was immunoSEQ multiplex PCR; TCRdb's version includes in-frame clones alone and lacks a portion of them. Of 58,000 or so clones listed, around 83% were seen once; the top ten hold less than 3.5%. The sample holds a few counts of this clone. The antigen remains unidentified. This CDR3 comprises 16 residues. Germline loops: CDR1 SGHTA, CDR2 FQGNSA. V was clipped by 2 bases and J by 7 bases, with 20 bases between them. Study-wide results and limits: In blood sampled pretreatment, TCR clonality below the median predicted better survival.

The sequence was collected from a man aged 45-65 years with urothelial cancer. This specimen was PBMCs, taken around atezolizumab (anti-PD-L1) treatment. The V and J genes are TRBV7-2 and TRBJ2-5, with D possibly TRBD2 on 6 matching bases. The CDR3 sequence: CASSLSEGPRGGTQYF. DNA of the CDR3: TGTGCCAGCAGCTTATCAGAGGGGCCGCGGGGAGGGACCCAGTACTTC.